The rows below give T cell receptor beta chains drawn from one sample of a study of identifying expanded T cells in peripheral blood. Only in-frame clones appear in the TCRdb table, and some are missing; sequencing was by immunoSEQ multiplex PCR. The table includes approximately 100,000 clones, approximately 91% detected once. Sequences were obtained from blood. The source of these receptors is a person aged 18 to 75 in good health. Each CDR3 is given without its conserved first and last residue.

TRBV5-4,TRBJ1-5,ASSLGDNQPQH
TRBV6-5,TRBJ1-1,ASTRKDWMNTEAF
TRBV19,TRBJ1-1,ASISPRRGGTEAF
TRBV28,TRBJ2-3,ASSPGGQGSDTQY
TRBV10-3,TRBJ2-5,ATRGPGTRQETQY
TRBV2,TRBJ2-7,ASSGVGQIEQY
TRBV20-1,TRBJ2-5,SAAQETQY
TRBV27,TRBJ1-2,ASSLRGIGT
TRBV7-2,TRBJ2-6,ASSLRGGANVLT
TRBV2,TRBJ2-3,ASSVSTDTQY
TRBV10-3,TRBJ2-1,AISLPGQRANEQF
TRBV6-1,TRBJ2-5,ASSESGRETQY
TRBV4-1,TRBJ1-2,ASSQDQVGAPTTYGYT
TRBV5-1,TRBJ1-1,ASSFPGGAF
TRBV5-6,TRBJ1-3,ASSPTGRNTIY
TRBV28,TRBJ1-1,ASSLDRAVTEAF
TRBV5-8,TRBJ1-1,ANGFVNTEAF
TRBV5-1,TRBJ2-1,ASSWTSGRSGGDEQF
TRBV5-1,TRBJ2-3,ASLAGDLTDTQY
TRBV7-3,TRBJ2-3,ASSLTGLTDTQY
TRBV6-4,TRBJ1-5,ASSPVSQGAVQPQH
TRBV7-9,TRBJ2-7,ATSTSTGEQY
TRBV27,TRBJ2-1,ASSTLAGAHYNEQF
TRBV29-1,TRBJ1-1,SVEGDHSWNTEAF
TRBV7-2,TRBJ1-3,ASSSGQASGNTIY
TRBV6-1,TRBJ2-3,ASSEGDQGTQY
TRBV15,TRBJ2-3,ATSFQDTDTQY
TRBV5-1,TRBJ2-7,ASSAGQVRYEQY
TRBV7-6,TRBJ2-1,ASSPGRQTYNEQF
TRBV27,TRBJ2-2,ASSFSGRAGTGELF
TRBV30,TRBJ2-1,AWSTLGGGNEQF
TRBV27,TRBJ2-7,ASSLGGGPYEQY
TRBV6-5,TRBJ2-5,ASSTEETQY
TRBV15,TRBJ2-7,ATSRGDKSYEQY
TRBV4-3,TRBJ2-7,ASSQESGSAHEQY
TRBV7-9,TRBJ2-1,ASRQTVNEQF